This TCR beta chain appears in the sequencing data of a study of T cell repertoires in cytomegalovirus infection (dated by TCRdb to about 2019). Study-wide context: Because public TCR beta signatures pointed to carriage of CMV infection together with the matching HLA type, the HLA type of each donor mattered for the analysis. What the authors observed across the whole study: The ex vivo response was dominated by HLA-C-restricted CMV-specific TCR beta clonotypes, and the single most frequent clonotype in two of eight donors was supplied by these HLA-C-restricted clonotypes. In both this cohort and an independent approximately 400-donor cohort, the cumulative frequency of public TCR beta family members distinguished carriers of CMV infection plus the relevant HLA type.

To note about this clonotype: It lacks a known antigen. No per-base quality is available; no much larger clone lies one base away.

Data came from an Illumina HiSeq 1500. TCRdb reprocessed the public reads (quality trimming at Q25 with fastp, clone calling with MiXCR) and kept in-frame beta chains. Rows are combined by CDR3 protein, so each entry shows the most common genes and DNA. The sample includes 310,000 or so distinct CDR3 sequences, with about 25% observed a single time. The ten largest clones add up to approximately 14% of the sample. The germline V gene supplies CDR1 SGHTA and CDR2 FQGNSA. V sheds 5 bases and J sheds 3 bases, leaving 11 bases between their ends. Inclusive of the bounding cysteine and phenylalanine, the CDR3 is 13 residues long. Only the CDR3 DNA is retained, 39 bases long and in frame from the first base.

Specimen: PBMCs. This receptor was identified in a human donor in good health (CMV status not recorded). Some clones in this sample may be carry-over from other donors' samples. The chain is assembled from TRBV7-2 and TRBJ2-7; the D gene is unclear. The base sequence is TGTGCCAGCAGCCTGTGGGGATTCTACGAGCAGTACTTC. Its amino acids are CASSLWGFYEQYF.